This T cell receptor (beta chain) was captured in a study of CXCR3-negative and CXCR3-positive naive CD8 T cells. The TRB cDNA libraries were prepared by 5' RACE with UMI labels. TCRdb reprocessed the 5' RACE reads, keeping one entry per CDR3 protein, no DNA. The listing records more than 50,000 distinct CDR3 sequences. This CDR3 region has 16 residues. Germline V gene sequence: CDR1 SGHVS, CDR2 FNYEAQ. The sequenced sample was naive CXCR3- CD8+ T cells from blood. As for subset: CD45RO-CCR7+CD27+CD95- naive CD8+ T cells lacking CXCR3 (TNR3-). The TCR comes from a human donor in good health. Some clones in this sample may be carry-over from other donors' samples. This chain links TRBV7-6 with TRBJ2-5; there is no DNA to check the TCRdb D call of TRBD2. The CDR3: CASSLYSGGVQETQYF. Looking up the rest from reference TRBV7-6 and TRBJ2-5 gives the full variable domain: GAGVSQSPRYKVTKRGQDVALRCDPISGHVSLYWYRQALGQGPEFLTYFNYEAQQDKSGLPNDRFSAERPEGSISTLTIQRTEQRDSAMYRCASSLYSGGVQETQYFGPGTRLLVL.